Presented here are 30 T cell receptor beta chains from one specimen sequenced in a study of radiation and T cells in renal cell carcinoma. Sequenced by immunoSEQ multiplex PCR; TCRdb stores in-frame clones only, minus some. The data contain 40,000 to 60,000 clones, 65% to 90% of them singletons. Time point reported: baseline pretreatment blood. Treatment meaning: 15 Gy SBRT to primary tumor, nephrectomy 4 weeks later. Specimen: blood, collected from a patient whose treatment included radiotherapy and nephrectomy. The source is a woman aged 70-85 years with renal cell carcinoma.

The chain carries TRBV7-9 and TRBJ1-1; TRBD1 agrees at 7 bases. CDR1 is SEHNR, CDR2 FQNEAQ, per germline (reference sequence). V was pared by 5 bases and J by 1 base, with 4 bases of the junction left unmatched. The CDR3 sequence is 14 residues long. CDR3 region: CASSLQGSNTEAFF. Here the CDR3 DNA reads TGTGCCAGCAGCCTACAGGGGTCGAACACTGAAGCTTTCTTT.

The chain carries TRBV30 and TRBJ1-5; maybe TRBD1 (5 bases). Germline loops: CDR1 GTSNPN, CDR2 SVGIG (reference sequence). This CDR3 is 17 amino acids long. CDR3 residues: CAKNWGVRPKFNQPQHF. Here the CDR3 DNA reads TGTGCTAAGAACTGGGGGGTACGTCCAAAGTTCAATCAGCCCCAGCATTTT.

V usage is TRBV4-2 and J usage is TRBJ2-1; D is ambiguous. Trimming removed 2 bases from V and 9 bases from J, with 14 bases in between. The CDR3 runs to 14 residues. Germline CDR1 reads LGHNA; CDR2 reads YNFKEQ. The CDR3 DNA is TGTGCCAGCAGCCAATACCCGGAATACGGTGAGCAGTTCTTC. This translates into CASSQYPEYGEQFF.

The CDR3 DNA sequence: TGTGCCAGCAGCCCCCGGGACAGGGATGCTGGGGAGCTGTTTTTT. Its translation is CASSPRDRDAGELFF. This chain uses TRBV5-6 with TRBJ2-2; 9 bases match TRBD1. Losses at the gene ends were 4 bases for V and 8 bases for J; bases not matched to a gene: 9. The CDR3 is made up of 15 amino acids. Germline V gene data show CDR1 as SGHDT and CDR2 as YYEEEE.

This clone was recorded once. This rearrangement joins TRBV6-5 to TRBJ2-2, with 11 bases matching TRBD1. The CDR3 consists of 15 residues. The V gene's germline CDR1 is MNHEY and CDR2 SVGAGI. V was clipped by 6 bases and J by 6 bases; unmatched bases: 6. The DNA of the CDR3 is TGTGCCAGCAGCTTTCCGGGACAGGGGGCCGGGGAGCTGTTTTTT. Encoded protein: CASSFPGQGAGELFF.

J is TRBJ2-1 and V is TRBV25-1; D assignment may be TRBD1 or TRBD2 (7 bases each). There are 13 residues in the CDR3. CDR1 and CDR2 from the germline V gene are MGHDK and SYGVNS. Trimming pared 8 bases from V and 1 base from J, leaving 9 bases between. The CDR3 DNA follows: TGTGCCAGCCAGGGGGGGTCCTACAATGAGCAGTTCTTC. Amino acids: CASQGGSYNEQFF.

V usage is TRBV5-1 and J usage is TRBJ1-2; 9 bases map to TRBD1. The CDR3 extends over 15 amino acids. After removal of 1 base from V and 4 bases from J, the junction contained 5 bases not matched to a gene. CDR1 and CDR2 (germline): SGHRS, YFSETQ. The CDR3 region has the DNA TGCGCCAGCAGCTTGTTGACAGGGGGGGTCTATGGCTACACCTTC. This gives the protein CASSLLTGGVYGYTF.

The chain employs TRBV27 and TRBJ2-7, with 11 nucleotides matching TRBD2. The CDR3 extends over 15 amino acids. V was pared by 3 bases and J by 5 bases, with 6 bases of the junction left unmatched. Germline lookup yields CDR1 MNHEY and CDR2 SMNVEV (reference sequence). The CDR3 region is CASSLTSGTMNEQYF. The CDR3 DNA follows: TGTGCCAGCAGTTTGACTAGCGGGACCATGAACGAGCAGTACTTC.

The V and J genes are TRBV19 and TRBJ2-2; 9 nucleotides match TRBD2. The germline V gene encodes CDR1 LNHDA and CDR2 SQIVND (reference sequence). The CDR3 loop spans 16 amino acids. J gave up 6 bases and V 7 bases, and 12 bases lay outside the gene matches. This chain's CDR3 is CASTTAGGPRAGELFF. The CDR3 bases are TGTGCCAGTACGACTGCGGGGGGGCCTAGGGCCGGGGAGCTGTTTTTT.

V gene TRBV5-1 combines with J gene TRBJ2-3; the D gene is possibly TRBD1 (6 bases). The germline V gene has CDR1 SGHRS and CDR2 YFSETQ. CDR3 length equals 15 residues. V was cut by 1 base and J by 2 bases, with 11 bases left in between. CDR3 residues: CASSLTGPPTDTQYF. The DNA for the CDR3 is TGCGCCAGCAGCTTGACAGGGCCCCCCACAGATACGCAGTATTTT.

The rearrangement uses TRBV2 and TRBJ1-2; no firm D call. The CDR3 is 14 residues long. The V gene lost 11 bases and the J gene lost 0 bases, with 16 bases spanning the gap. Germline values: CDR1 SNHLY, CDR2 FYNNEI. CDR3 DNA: TGTGCCTCGAATAAGGCAGAGACTAACTATGGCTACACCTTC. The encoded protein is CASNKAETNYGYTF.

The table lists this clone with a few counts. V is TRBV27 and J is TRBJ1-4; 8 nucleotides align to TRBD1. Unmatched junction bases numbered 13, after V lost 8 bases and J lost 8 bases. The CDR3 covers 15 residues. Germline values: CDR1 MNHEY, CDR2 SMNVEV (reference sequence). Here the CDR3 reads CASPTFRDRWEKLFF. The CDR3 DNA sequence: TGTGCCAGCCCAACCTTCCGGGACAGGTGGGAAAAACTGTTTTTT.

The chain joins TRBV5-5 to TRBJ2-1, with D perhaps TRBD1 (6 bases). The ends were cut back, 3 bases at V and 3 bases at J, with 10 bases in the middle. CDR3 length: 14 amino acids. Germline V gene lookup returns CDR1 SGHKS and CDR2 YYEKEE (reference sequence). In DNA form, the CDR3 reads TGTGCCAGCAGCTCATTGGGACACTACAATGAGCAGTTCTTC. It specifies CASSSLGHYNEQFF.

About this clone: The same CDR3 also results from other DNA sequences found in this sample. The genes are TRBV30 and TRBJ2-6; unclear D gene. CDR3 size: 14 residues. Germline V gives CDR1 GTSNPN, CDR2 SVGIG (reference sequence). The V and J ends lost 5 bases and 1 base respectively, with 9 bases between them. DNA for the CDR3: TGTGCCTGGGGCTACGGTTCTGGGGCCAACGTCCTGACTTTC. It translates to CAWGYGSGANVLTF.

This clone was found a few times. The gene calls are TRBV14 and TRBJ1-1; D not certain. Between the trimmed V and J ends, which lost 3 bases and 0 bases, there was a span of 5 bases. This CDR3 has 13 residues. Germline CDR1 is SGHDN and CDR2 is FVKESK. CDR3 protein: CASSQGVNTEAFF. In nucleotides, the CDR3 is TGTGCCAGCAGCCAGGGCGTGAACACTGAAGCTTTCTTT.

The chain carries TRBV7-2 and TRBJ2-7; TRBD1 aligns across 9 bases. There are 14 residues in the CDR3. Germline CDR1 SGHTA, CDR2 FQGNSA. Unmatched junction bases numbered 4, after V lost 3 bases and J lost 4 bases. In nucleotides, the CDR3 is TGTGCCAGCAGCTTGGGACAGGGCCTGTACGAGCAGTACTTC. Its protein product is CASSLGQGLYEQYF.

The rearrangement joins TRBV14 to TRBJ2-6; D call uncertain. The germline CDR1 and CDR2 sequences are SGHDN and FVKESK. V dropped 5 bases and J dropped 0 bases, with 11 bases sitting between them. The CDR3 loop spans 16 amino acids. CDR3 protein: CASSSRRVSGANVLTF. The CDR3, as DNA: TGTGCCAGCAGCTCCCGACGGGTCTCTGGGGCCAACGTCCTGACTTTC.

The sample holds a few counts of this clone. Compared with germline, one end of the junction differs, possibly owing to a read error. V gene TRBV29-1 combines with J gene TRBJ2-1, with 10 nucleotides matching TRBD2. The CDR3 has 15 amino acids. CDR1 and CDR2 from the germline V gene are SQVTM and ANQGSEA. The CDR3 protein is CSVEGPSGRRGEQFF. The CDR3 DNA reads TGCAGCGTCGAAGGCCCTAGCGGGAGAAGAGGTGAGCAGTTCTTC.

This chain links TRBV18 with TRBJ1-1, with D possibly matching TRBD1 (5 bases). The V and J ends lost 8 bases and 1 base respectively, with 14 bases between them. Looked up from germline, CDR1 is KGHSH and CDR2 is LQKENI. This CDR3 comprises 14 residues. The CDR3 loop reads CASIQGRSNTEAFF. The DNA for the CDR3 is TGTGCCAGCATCCAGGGACGGTCGAACACTGAAGCTTTCTTT.

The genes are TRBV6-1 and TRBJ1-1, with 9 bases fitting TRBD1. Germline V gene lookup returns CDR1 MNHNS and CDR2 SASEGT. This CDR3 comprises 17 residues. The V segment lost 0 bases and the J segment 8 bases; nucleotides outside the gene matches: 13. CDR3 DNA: TGTGCCAGCAGTGAAGCGACTTACGGGACAGGGATCCCCGAAGCTTTCTTT. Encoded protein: CASSEATYGTGIPEAFF.

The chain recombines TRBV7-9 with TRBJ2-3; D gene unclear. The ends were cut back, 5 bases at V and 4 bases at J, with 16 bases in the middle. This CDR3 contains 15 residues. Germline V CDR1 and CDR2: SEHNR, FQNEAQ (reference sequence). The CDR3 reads CASSPDGIASDTQYF. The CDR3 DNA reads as TGTGCCAGCAGCCCGGACGGAATTGCTTCAGATACGCAGTATTTT.

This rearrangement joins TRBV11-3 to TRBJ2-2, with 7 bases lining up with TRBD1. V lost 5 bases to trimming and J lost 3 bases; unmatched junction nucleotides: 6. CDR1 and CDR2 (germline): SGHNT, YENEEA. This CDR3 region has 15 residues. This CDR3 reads CASSHGQVDTGELFF. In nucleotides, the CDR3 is TGTGCCAGCAGCCACGGACAGGTTGACACCGGGGAGCTGTTTTTT.

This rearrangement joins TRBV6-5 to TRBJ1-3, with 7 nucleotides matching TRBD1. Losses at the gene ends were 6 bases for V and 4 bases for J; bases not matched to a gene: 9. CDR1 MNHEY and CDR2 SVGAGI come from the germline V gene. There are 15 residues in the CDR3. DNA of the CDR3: TGTGCCAGCAGCATCAAGGACAGGTACGGAAACACCATATATTTT. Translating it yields CASSIKDRYGNTIYF.

The CDR3 sequence: CASSLRTGGGETQYF. CDR3 DNA: TGTGCCAGCAGCTTAAGGACAGGGGGCGGTGAGACCCAGTACTTC. The chain is built from TRBV5-6 and TRBJ2-5; TRBD1 aligns across 11 bases. This CDR3 has 15 amino acids. Germline values: CDR1 SGHDT, CDR2 YYEEEE. V trimming: 2 bases; J trimming: 5 bases; junction bases outside the gene matches: 5.

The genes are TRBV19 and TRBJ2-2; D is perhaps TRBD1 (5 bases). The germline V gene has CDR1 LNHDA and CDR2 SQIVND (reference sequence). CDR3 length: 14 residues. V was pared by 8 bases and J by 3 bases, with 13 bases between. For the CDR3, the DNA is TGTGCCAGTGTGGTAAGGGGTGACACCGGGGAGCTGTTTTTT. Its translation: CASVVRGDTGELFF.

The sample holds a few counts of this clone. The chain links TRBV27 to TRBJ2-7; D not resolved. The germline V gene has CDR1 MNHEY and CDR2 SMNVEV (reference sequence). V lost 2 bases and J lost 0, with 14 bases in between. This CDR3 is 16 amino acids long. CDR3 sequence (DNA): TGTGCCAGCAGTTTAAGGTCGGGCATGAGCTCCTACGAGCAGTACTTC. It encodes CASSLRSGMSSYEQYF.

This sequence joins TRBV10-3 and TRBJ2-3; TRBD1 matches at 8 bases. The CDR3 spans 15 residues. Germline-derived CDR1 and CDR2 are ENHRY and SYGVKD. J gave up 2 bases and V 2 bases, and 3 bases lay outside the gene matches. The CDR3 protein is CAISETGQVTDTQYF. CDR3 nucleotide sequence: TGTGCCATCAGTGAGACGGGACAGGTCACAGATACGCAGTATTTT.

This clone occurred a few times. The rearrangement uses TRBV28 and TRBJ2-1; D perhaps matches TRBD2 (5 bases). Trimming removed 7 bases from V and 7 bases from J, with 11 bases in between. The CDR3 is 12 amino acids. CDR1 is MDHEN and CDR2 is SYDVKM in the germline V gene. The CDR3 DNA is TGTGCCAGCAAACCCTCGGGAAATGAGCAGTTCTTC. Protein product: CASKPSGNEQFF. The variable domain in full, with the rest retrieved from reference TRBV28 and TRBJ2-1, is DVKVTQSSRYLVKRTGEKVFLECVQDMDHENMFWYRQDPGLGLRLIYFSYDVKMKEKGDIPEGYSVSREKKERFSLILESASTNQTSMYLCASKPSGNEQFFGPGTRLTVL.

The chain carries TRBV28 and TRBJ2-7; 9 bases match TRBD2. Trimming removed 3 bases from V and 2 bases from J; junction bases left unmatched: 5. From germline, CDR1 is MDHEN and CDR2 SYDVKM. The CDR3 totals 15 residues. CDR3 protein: CASSFGAGGAYEQYF. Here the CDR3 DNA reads TGTGCCAGCAGTTTTGGGGCGGGAGGGGCCTACGAGCAGTACTTC.

The DNA of the CDR3 is TGTGCCAGCAGCGGAGGGGCTAGCCAGGGGGGACGGGATACGCAGTATTTT. Residues: CASSGGASQGGRDTQYF. The chain recombines TRBV9 with TRBJ2-3; weak D call: TRBD1 (7 bases). Germline V CDR1 and CDR2: SGDLS, YYNGEE. V was trimmed by 3 bases and J by 6 bases, leaving 23 bases between them. There are 17 residues in the CDR3. The full variable domain, rest sourced from reference TRBV9 and TRBJ2-3, is DSGVTQTPKHLITATGQRVTLRCSPRSGDLSVYWYQQSLDQGLQFLIQYYNGEERAKGNILERFSAQQFPDLHSELNLSSLELGDSALYFCASSGGASQGGRDTQYFGPGTRLTVL.